This T cell receptor beta chain came from a study of shared clonotypes between healthy human individuals. Turning to this clone: This sample also contains other DNA sequences that code for the same CDR3.

Clones were sequenced by immunoSEQ multiplex PCR, and TCRdb holds only the in-frame ones, with some missing. The sample lists about 490,000 clones, roughly 80% occurring once. The receptor comes from a woman between 35 and 50 years old in good health. Some clones in this sample may be carry-over from other donors' samples. Sequenced material: PBMCs.

CDR3 amino acids: CASSVAPTSGRAGELFF. The CDR3 DNA sequence: TGTGCCAGCAGCGTAGCCCCGACTAGCGGGAGGGCTGGGGAGCTGTTTTTT. The chain employs TRBV9 and TRBJ2-2; 14 nucleotides agree with TRBD2. The V gene's germline CDR1 is SGDLS and CDR2 YYNGEE. The CDR3 totals 17 residues. Germline trimming cut 0 bases from V and 8 bases from J; bases unmatched to any gene: 6.